The entry below gives a single TCR beta chain sequence along with its context. This clonotype has a handful of counts. Its antigen is not yet known. No qualities accompany the bases; no much larger clone lies one base away. This sample was taken from a study of T cells after yellow fever vaccination (dated by TCRdb to between 2018 and 2021). About the study as a whole: The SMART-Seq v4 Ultra Low Input RNA kit was used to prepare libraries from fractions with low cell numbers. Two healthy male donors, one aged 18 to 30 and one aged 30 to 40 years, made up the cohort. Blood was collected at multiple timepoints before and after primary and secondary immunization, and bulk PBMC replicates and cell subsets were isolated. Bulk TCR alpha and beta repertoires were sequenced longitudinally to track T-cell clones before and after primary and booster YFV17D yellow fever vaccination.

The CDR1 and CDR2 encoded by the germline V gene (reference sequence) are MNHEY and SMNVEV. V drops 4 bases and J drops 4 bases, leaving 11 bases in between. Inclusive of the bounding cysteine and phenylalanine, the CDR3 is 14 residues long. The only DNA kept is the CDR3, 42 bases in frame from the first base. The sample's treatment or condition label, in plain terms: live attenuated yellow fever vaccine strain. At each blood-draw timepoint, two biological replicates of bulk PBMCs were obtained. PBMCs were isolated from peripheral blood using a standard Ficoll-Paque protocol. RNA was extracted with TriZol from bulk PBMCs, CD4 and CD8 fractions, and dextramer-positive and dextramer-negative fractions. Points the paper makes about the study in general: A small fraction of clonotypes appeared in both the CD4 and CD8 compartments, likely as a result of convergent recombination. After the booster, most of the clones that had expanded following primary vaccination were detected again (approximately 95% of CD4 and around 88% of CD8), which suggests that memory was broadly maintained. Compared with the primary T-cell response, the secondary T-cell response was weaker but faster, peaking on day 5 rather than day 15. Because the study included only a couple of donors, the extent to which the findings can be generalized is limited. Computational filtering was required because FACS-sorted repertoires could contain abundant contaminating clonotypes from the bulk population.

Synthesis of TCR cDNA relied on 5'RACE template switching, a step that introduced a universal primer site along with unique molecular identifiers. Priming for cDNA synthesis came from both the TCR alpha and TCR beta constant segments. Library amplification involved two PCR steps, and the second step added sample barcodes and sequencing adapters. Sequencing of libraries was performed on Illumina HiSeq 2500 (2x100 bp) or NovaSeq (2x150 bp). The published analysis was carried out like this. MIGEC was used to demultiplex reads and collapse the reads into UMI consensus sequences, and MiXCR was used for V(D)J alignment. Using edgeR on replicate PBMC samples, clonotypes were called vaccine-responding if FDR was below 0.01 and the log2 fold change was above 5 up to day 15. CD4 or CD8 identity was assigned to each bulk clonotype according to whether the clonotype was present at higher abundance in the sequenced CD4 repertoire or the sequenced CD8 repertoire. Clones were called with MiXCR by TCRdb after fastp trimmed the public reads at Q25, and only in-frame beta chains were retained. Identical CDR3 proteins give one entry, which carries the most common genes and DNA. These V and J calls derive from TCRdb rather than the authors' analysis. This sample has some 350,000 distinct CDR3 sequences in its table, and 8.7% of those were observed once. About 20% of the sample comes from the top ten.

The V gene is TRBV27 and the J gene is TRBJ2-1, with a weak D call of TRBD1 (6 bases match). The TCR originated in a man between 18 and 35 years old who received the YFV17D yellow fever vaccine. Sequenced material: PBMCs, taken on the day of the first yellow fever vaccination. The CDR3 reads as follows: CASSSPGQYNEQFF. The sequence in DNA is TGTGCCAGCAGTTCTCCTGGACAGTACAATGAGCAGTTCTTC.